This T cell receptor (beta chain) was identified in a study of blood T cell repertoires in COVID-19. Study-level background: Some COVID-19 samples were acute and others convalescent; all came from the United States, Italy and Spain. Sample material is recorded as cDNA or gDNA derived from T cells, B-cell-depleted T cells, or PBMCs.

Per the original data handling: Estimation of nucleated cell counts was performed using reference gene primer amplification. Clones were read by immunoSEQ multiplex PCR, and TCRdb kept only the in-frame ones, dropping some. For V, J and clone size, that table is used; D and trimming come from the DNA. The table records 7,000 to 8,500 clones, 88% of them present only once. The V gene lost 5 bases and the J gene lost 7 bases, with 24 bases spanning the gap. Germline CDR1 is SQVTM and CDR2 is ANQGSEA. The CDR3 totals 15 residues. Material: peripheral blood. The rearrangement joins TRBV29-1 to TRBJ2-7, with D perhaps TRBD1 (7 bases). The TCR originated in a woman aged 50 to 60 with active or convalescent COVID-19. The CDR3 DNA follows: TGCAGCGTTCCCCGACAGGGCAACCTGGCGGGGGAGCAGTACTTC. Translation: CSVPRQGNLAGEQYF.